Below are 18 T cell receptor beta chains sequenced from a single sample in a study of blood T cell repertoires in COVID-19. This table comes from immunoSEQ multiplex PCR, and its TCRdb copy is limited to in-frame clones, with some not included. The data hold over 150,000 clones, with approximately 83% observed a single time. The source material was peripheral blood. These receptors came from a woman aged 80 or older with acute or convalescent COVID-19.

The sample holds one count of this clone. One end of the junction does not line up with germline, which may come from a read error. V usage is TRBV2 and J usage is TRBJ1-3; TRBD1 aligns across 8 bases. The CDR3 is 12 amino acids. Germline assignment: CDR1 SNHLY and CDR2 FYNNEI. The CDR3: CASSDNAGQENF. CDR3 nucleotides: TGTGCCAGCAGTGATAATGCGGGACAGGAGAATTTT. The whole variable domain, filled in from reference TRBV2 and TRBJ1-3, reads EPEVTQTPSHQVTQMGQEVILRCVPISNHLYFYWYRQILGQKVEFLVSFYNNEISEKSEIFDDQFSVERPDGSNFTLKIRSTKLEDSAMYFCASSDNAGQENFGEGSWLTVV.

The rearrangement joins TRBV5-6 to TRBJ2-3; TRBD1 aligns across 8 bases. Germline CDR1 SGHDT, CDR2 YYEEEE. Trimming at V came to 3 bases and at J to 2 bases, leaving 2 bases not matched to a gene. The CDR3 is 14 residues long. The CDR3 coding sequence is TGTGCCAGCAGCTCGGACAGGGTCACAGATACGCAGTATTTT. Translated: CASSSDRVTDTQYF.

The chain joins TRBV13 to TRBJ2-5, with TRBD2 matching 14 bases. Germline V gene sequence: CDR1 PRHDT, CDR2 FYEKMQ (reference sequence). The CDR3 totals 16 residues. The junction had 6 bases not matched to a gene; V was cut back by 4 bases and J by 5 bases. The CDR3 bases are TGTGCCAGCAGCTCCGGACTAGCGGGAGGTTTGGAGACCCAGTACTTC. This codes for CASSSGLAGGLETQYF.

Comment on this clone: At the DNA level, this CDR3 is encoded by other sequences in the same sample as well. This chain connects TRBV11-3 to TRBJ2-1; TRBD1 matches 7 bases. After removal of 2 bases from V and 0 bases from J, the junction contained 1 base not matched to a gene. Germline CDR1 reads SGHNT; CDR2 reads YENEEA. This CDR3 has 15 residues. CDR3 sequence: CASSLRQGSYNEQFF. The CDR3 nucleotides read TGTGCCAGCAGCTTACGACAGGGCTCCTACAATGAGCAGTTCTTC.

The genes are TRBV7-9 and TRBJ2-3; D gene uncertain. CDR3 size: 13 residues. Germline assignment: CDR1 SEHNR and CDR2 FQNEAQ (reference sequence). Between the trimmed V and J ends, which lost 5 bases and 7 bases, there was a span of 13 bases. The CDR3 nucleotides read TGTGCCAGCAGCCTCATGGGCCCGAATACGCAGTATTTT. It encodes CASSLMGPNTQYF. Together with reference TRBV7-9 and TRBJ2-3, the CDR3 gives the full variable domain: DTGVSQNPRHKITKRGQNVTFRCDPISEHNRLYWYRQTLGQGPEFLTYFQNEAQLEKSRLLSDRFSAERPKGSFSTLEIQRTEQGDSAMYLCASSLMGPNTQYFGPGTRLTVL.

The chain recombines TRBV12-3 or TRBV12-4 with TRBJ2-5, with D possibly TRBD2 on 5 matching bases. Deletions cut 3 bases from V and 5 bases from J, with 10 bases between. The CDR3 runs 13 residues. The CDR3 sequence is CASSFSPGETQYF. The DNA of the CDR3 is TGTGCCAGCAGTTTCTCACCGGGGGAGACCCAGTACTTC.

CDR3 nucleotide sequence: TGTGCCAGTGCCCAGGTCTCGGGAAACACCATATATTTT. It yields the protein CASAQVSGNTIYF. V and J are TRBV19 and TRBJ1-3; D is uncertain. Trimming removed 8 bases from V and 4 bases from J, with 12 bases in between. The germline CDR1 and CDR2 sequences are LNHDA and SQIVND (reference sequence). The CDR3 contains 13 residues. The full variable domain, completed using reference TRBV19 and TRBJ1-3, is DGGITQSPKYLFRKEGQNVTLSCEQNLNHDAMYWYRQDPGQGLRLIYYSQIVNDFQKGDIAEGYSVSREKKESFPLTVTSAQKNPTAFYLCASAQVSGNTIYFGEGSWLTVV.

The chain uses TRBV3-1 (or the pseudogene TRBV3-2) and TRBJ1-5; 8 bases agree with TRBD1. This CDR3 has 17 amino acids. With 8 bases clipped from V and 6 bases from J, the junction kept 18 bases outside the gene matches. Germline values: CDR1 LGHDT, CDR2 YNNKEL (reference sequence). CDR3 bases: TGTGCCAGCTCCTCAAGATGCCGCAGGGGGCAAACTCAGCCCCAGCATTTT. This codes for CASSSRCRRGQTQPQHF.

This rearrangement joins TRBV7-2 to TRBJ2-2, with 9 bases lining up with TRBD1. This CDR3 has 16 residues. Germline assignment: CDR1 SGHTA and CDR2 FQGNSA. Trimming at V came to 5 bases and at J to 5 bases, leaving 9 bases not matched to a gene. The CDR3 nucleotides are TGTGCCAGCAGCGCAAACAGGGGGCTGAATACCGGGGAGCTGTTTTTT. The encoded protein is CASSANRGLNTGELFF.

The chain links TRBV7-9 to TRBJ1-2; 11 bases fit TRBD1. V gave up 5 bases and J gave up 5 bases; unmatched junction bases: 16. CDR3 length: 18 residues. CDR1 and CDR2 (germline): SEHNR, FQNEAQ (reference sequence). DNA of the CDR3: TGTGCCAGCAGCGCCCAATTCCCAGTGGGACAGGGGGGATATGGCTACACCTTC. This codes for CASSAQFPVGQGGYGYTF.

This clone showed up just a few times. The gene calls are TRBV9 and TRBJ2-3; D gene ambiguous. CDR1 is SGDLS and CDR2 is YYNGEE in the germline V gene. V dropped 1 base and J dropped 6 bases, with 12 bases sitting between them. This CDR3 is 14 amino acids long. This chain's CDR3 is CASSVRAVSDTQYF. The CDR3 DNA is TGTGCCAGCAGCGTAAGAGCTGTGTCCGATACGCAGTATTTT.

This clone was picked up many times. The rearrangement uses TRBV9 and TRBJ1-5; 8 nucleotides match TRBD1. With 3 bases clipped from V and 7 bases from J, the junction kept 9 bases outside the gene matches. This CDR3 comprises 15 residues. Germline CDR1 reads SGDLS; CDR2 reads YYNGEE. CDR3 sequence (DNA): TGTGCCAGCAGCGAAGGTGGACAGGGAAGGCAGCCCCAGCATTTT. Encoded protein: CASSEGGQGRQPQHF.

The rearrangement joins TRBV19 to TRBJ1-4; D might be TRBD1 (6 bases). The CDR3 sequence is 15 residues long. Deletions cut 5 bases from V and 8 bases from J, with 18 bases between. Germline-derived CDR1 and CDR2 are LNHDA and SQIVND (reference sequence). The DNA for the CDR3 is TGTGCCAGTAGTGAGCTACAGGGTACGCGGGAAAAACTGTTTTTT. Translated, it gives CASSELQGTREKLFF. The whole variable domain, filled in from reference TRBV19 and TRBJ1-4, reads DGGITQSPKYLFRKEGQNVTLSCEQNLNHDAMYWYRQDPGQGLRLIYYSQIVNDFQKGDIAEGYSVSREKKESFPLTVTSAQKNPTAFYLCASSELQGTREKLFFGSGTQLSVL.

The chain uses TRBV5-6 and TRBJ1-4; TRBD1 agrees at 8 bases. The trim removed 5 bases at V and 14 bases at J, leaving 8 bases unmatched. CDR3 length: 12 amino acids. Germline CDR1 reads SGHDT; CDR2 reads YYEEEE. CDR3 protein: CASSYQGAKLFF. The CDR3 coding sequence is TGTGCCAGCAGTTACCAGGGGGCTAAGCTGTTTTTT.

This clone was recorded once. The V gene is TRBV12-3 or TRBV12-4, the J gene TRBJ2-5; D uncertain. V was shortened by 2 bases and J by 7 bases, with 11 bases between the two germline ends. The CDR3 totals 13 residues. The CDR3 loop is CASSLRVVGTQYF. As DNA, the CDR3 is TGTGCCAGCAGTTTACGGGTGGTGGGGACCCAGTACTTC.

The rearrangement links TRBV5-1 to TRBJ2-1; 7 nucleotides agree with TRBD1. Trimming took 7 bases from V and 6 from J; bases not matched to a gene: 10. The V gene's germline CDR1 is SGHRS and CDR2 YFSETQ. This CDR3 region has 14 residues. The chain's CDR3 is CASGVQGSSNEQFF. The CDR3 nucleotides read TGCGCCAGCGGAGTACAGGGGAGTTCCAATGAGCAGTTCTTC.

The genes are TRBV19 and TRBJ1-3; possible D gene TRBD1, 6 bases. The V end was cut by 6 bases, the J end by 1 base, with 16 bases between. Germline-derived CDR1 and CDR2 are LNHDA and SQIVND (reference sequence). This CDR3 contains 16 residues. CDR3 protein: CASSAGQPYSGNTIYF. Here the CDR3 DNA reads TGTGCCAGTAGCGCCGGACAGCCGTATTCTGGAAACACCATATATTTT.

The genes are TRBV28 and TRBJ1-4; 10 positions agree with TRBD1. Germline-derived CDR1 and CDR2 are MDHEN and SYDVKM. The ends lost 6 bases at V and 7 bases at J; junction bases unmatched: 8. The CDR3 runs 15 residues. CDR3 bases: TGTGCCAGCAGCGTCACGGGACAGGGGATTGAAAAACTGTTTTTT. Its protein is CASSVTGQGIEKLFF.